A single sample is the source of the 18 T cell receptor beta chains below, sequenced in a study of cytomegalovirus exposure and HLA in healthy donors. 60 Vbeta and 13 Jbeta primers were used in PCR. Assay used: immunoSEQ multiplex PCR; TCRdb lists only in-frame clones, some missing. The sample has over 150,000 clones; about 63% are singletons. The sample consisted of PBMCs. These receptors all come from a woman between 40 and 50 years old in good health and CMV-seropositive.

The chain uses TRBV19 and TRBJ2-1, with TRBD2 matching over 10 bases. Per germline, CDR1 LNHDA and CDR2 SQIVND (reference sequence). The CDR3 covers 16 residues. Trimming cost V 1 base and J 3 bases; bases outside gene matches: 3. The DNA of the CDR3 is TGTGCCAGTAGTATAGGGCCTAGCGGGGGCTACAATGAGCAGTTCTTC. Amino acid sequence: CASSIGPSGGYNEQFF.

V is TRBV10-3 and J is TRBJ1-2, with D possibly matching TRBD1 (5 bases). The CDR3 runs to 11 residues. In germline, CDR1 is ENHRY, CDR2 SYGVKD. V was cut by 4 bases and J by 7 bases, with 7 bases left in between. CDR3 bases: TGTGCCATCAGTGTCGGGGGTGGCTACACCTTC. Translation gives CAISVGGGYTF.

The chain is built from TRBV11-3 and TRBJ2-5; tentatively, D is TRBD1 (6 bases). Germline V CDR1 and CDR2: SGHNT, YENEEA. V was pared by 0 bases and J by 4 bases, with 21 bases between. The CDR3 has 18 amino acids. This CDR3 is CASSLERAPGVRVETQYF. The CDR3 coding sequence is TGTGCCAGCAGCTTAGAAAGGGCTCCAGGGGTTCGGGTAGAGACCCAGTACTTC.

The table lists this clone with a few counts. V and J are TRBV14 and TRBJ2-5; no clear D gene. This CDR3 comprises 13 residues. Deletions cut 3 bases from V and 1 base from J, with 6 bases between. Germline V lookup: CDR1 SGHDN, CDR2 FVKESK. CDR3: CASSHGSQETQYF. The CDR3 nucleotides are TGTGCCAGCAGCCATGGCAGCCAAGAGACCCAGTACTTC.

This clone was seen more than once but under ten times. V usage is TRBV19 and J usage is TRBJ2-3, with TRBD2 identical over 8 bases. CDR3 size: 14 residues. V shed 4 bases, J shed 3 bases, and the junction held 3 bases outside the gene matches. Germline V gene lookup returns CDR1 LNHDA and CDR2 SQIVND (reference sequence). In DNA form, the CDR3 reads TGTGCCAGTAGTAAACTAGCGGATACAGATACGCAGTATTTT. Its translation is CASSKLADTDTQYF.

The chain uses TRBV7-2 and TRBJ2-7; D is possibly TRBD2 (5 bases). The CDR3 sequence is 14 residues long. The germline V gene has CDR1 SGHTA and CDR2 FQGNSA. V was shortened by 7 bases and J by 4 bases, with 17 bases between the two germline ends. The CDR3 nucleotides are TGTGCCAGCAACAAAGGACGGGAAATGTACGAGCAGTACTTC. It specifies CASNKGREMYEQYF.

As to this clone: The junction differs from germline at one of its ends, possibly a read error. CDR3 in amino acids: CASSLGPQQPQNF. CDR3 coding DNA: TGTGCCAGTAGTTTGGGGCCCCAGCAGCCCCAGAATTTT. The chain combines TRBV19 with TRBJ1-5; D might be TRBD1 (5 bases). The CDR3 loop spans 13 amino acids. The germline CDR1 and CDR2 sequences are LNHDA and SQIVND (reference sequence). Together with reference TRBV19 and TRBJ1-5, the CDR3 gives the full variable domain: DGGITQSPKYLFRKEGQNVTLSCEQNLNHDAMYWYRQDPGQGLRLIYYSQIVNDFQKGDIAEGYSVSREKKESFPLTVTSAQKNPTAFYLCASSLGPQQPQNFGDGTRLSIL.

The rearrangement links TRBV6-5 to TRBJ2-7, with 9 bases that match TRBD1. Germline loops: CDR1 MNHEY, CDR2 SVGAGI. Losses at the gene ends were 5 bases for V and 0 bases for J; bases not matched to a gene: 2. CDR3 length: 14 amino acids. Here the CDR3 DNA reads TGTGCCAGCAGTGTGGGACAGGGCTCCTACGAGCAGTACTTC. Its protein is CASSVGQGSYEQYF.

The CDR3 reads CASRTTGAQETQYF. CDR3 DNA: TGTGCCAGCAGGACCACAGGGGCCCAAGAGACCCAGTACTTC. This chain joins TRBV7-2 and TRBJ2-5, with TRBD1 matching over 7 bases. After removal of 6 bases from V and 1 base from J, the junction contained 5 bases not matched to a gene. CDR3 length: 14 residues. Germline V gene lookup returns CDR1 SGHTA and CDR2 FQGNSA.

This clone was observed a few times. This chain connects TRBV14 to TRBJ2-7, with a weak D call TRBD2 (5 bases). The germline CDR1 and CDR2 sequences are SGHDN and FVKESK. The V end was cut by 0 bases, the J end by 4 bases, with 10 bases between. The CDR3 is made up of 14 amino acids. The CDR3 sequence: CASSQDGGWYEQYF. CDR3 bases: TGTGCCAGCAGCCAAGACGGAGGTTGGTACGAGCAGTACTTC.

This chain's CDR3 is CASSVGTGGFAEAFF. CDR3 nucleotide sequence: TGTGCCAGCAGTGTCGGGACAGGGGGGTTTGCTGAAGCTTTCTTT. The V and J genes are TRBV6-1 and TRBJ1-1; 11 bases agree with TRBD1. Germline CDR1 and CDR2: MNHNS and SASEGT. V lost 4 bases, J lost 6 bases, and 7 bases stayed unmatched. The CDR3 has 15 residues.

The CDR3 is CASSVVHGYGYTF. The CDR3 bases are TGTGCCAGCAGCGTAGTTCACGGCTATGGCTACACCTTC. The rearrangement uses TRBV9 and TRBJ1-2; D is unresolved. This CDR3 has 13 amino acids. V lost 0 bases, J lost 4 bases, and 7 bases lay in between. In germline, CDR1 is SGDLS, CDR2 YYNGEE.

The sample holds a few counts of this clone. The chain combines TRBV10-3 with TRBJ2-5; possible D gene TRBD1, 6 bases. CDR1 ENHRY and CDR2 SYGVKD come from the germline V gene. Trimming stripped 8 bases from V and 5 bases from J, with 12 bases between. The CDR3 is 12 amino acids. The CDR3 region has the DNA TGTGCCATCGGGTCAGGGGACGAGACCCAGTACTTC. The encoded protein is CAIGSGDETQYF.

This chain uses TRBV4-2 with TRBJ2-7, with 7 bases lining up with TRBD2. Unmatched junction bases numbered 5, after V lost 0 bases and J lost 3 bases. CDR3 size: 15 residues. CDR1 is LGHNA, CDR2 YNFKEQ, per germline. CDR3 nucleotides: TGTGCCAGCAGCCAAGACGGGGGGATATACTACGAGCAGTACTTC. It yields the protein CASSQDGGIYYEQYF.

The chain recombines TRBV28 with TRBJ2-5, with TRBD1 as a possible D gene (6 bases). The V end lost 8 bases, the J end lost 5 bases, and 15 bases lay between the germline ends. There are 13 residues in the CDR3. Per the germline V gene, CDR1 is MDHEN and CDR2 is SYDVKM. Written as DNA, the CDR3 is TGTGCCAGCTTGGGACAAGGGCGGGAGACCCAGTACTTC. It yields the protein CASLGQGRETQYF.

The chain combines TRBV25-1 with TRBJ1-1; D not certain. The CDR3 has 12 residues. Trimming left V 5 bases short and J 3 bases short, with 7 bases between. The V gene's germline CDR1 is MGHDK and CDR2 SYGVNS. The chain's CDR3 is CASSPADTEAFF. The CDR3 DNA follows: TGTGCCAGCAGTCCGGCGGACACTGAAGCTTTCTTT.

V is TRBV19 and J is TRBJ1-5; 9 bases agree with TRBD1. This CDR3 is built from 17 residues. J was trimmed by 0 bases and V by 7 bases; bases with no gene match: 10. CDR1 LNHDA and CDR2 SQIVND come from the germline V gene (reference sequence). The CDR3 sequence: CASTARTGDYSNQPQHF. The CDR3, as DNA: TGTGCCAGTACCGCCCGGACAGGGGATTATAGCAATCAGCCCCAGCATTTT.

The chain uses TRBV4-1 and TRBJ1-5; 7 bases map to TRBD1. From germline, CDR1 is MGHRA and CDR2 YSYEKL. Germline trimming cut 3 bases from V and 6 bases from J; bases unmatched to any gene: 8. The CDR3 has 15 amino acids. DNA for the CDR3: TGCGCCAGCAGCCATCAACCACAGGGGCCTCAGCCCCAGCATTTT. As protein: CASSHQPQGPQPQHF.